This T cell receptor beta chain was recorded in a study of blood T cell repertoires in COVID-19. Study details: Acute and convalescent COVID-19 specimens originated in the United States, Italy and Spain.

Per the germline V gene, CDR1 is SGHAT and CDR2 is FQNNGV. The CDR3 contains 14 residues. In the original analysis: Reference gene primer amplification gave nucleated cell count estimates. The data were produced by immunoSEQ multiplex PCR, yet TCRdb's version contains in-frame clones alone and is incomplete. V and J calls and clone size are given by that table; D and trimming were obtained from the DNA. The sample has around 250,000 clones, just under 90% seen once; the top ten hold about 1%. A word on this clone: A junction end diverges from the germline sequence, so it may reflect a read error.

Everyone who took part was 18 to 89 years old, and they came from about two dozen US areas. Participants in the exposed group had met a COVID-19 case in the 2 weeks before joining the study. Sequenced input: PBMCs or T cells enriched from blood (not recorded which). This sequence was found in a man aged 50-60 years who had been exposed to COVID-19. The chain is built from TRBV11-2 and TRBJ2-7, with 7 bases that match TRBD1. The CDR3: CASRLAGGSYEQYF. The CDR3 DNA sequence: TGTGCCAGCAGGTTAGCAGGGGGCTCCTACGAGCAGTACTTC.